The clone carrying this TCR beta chain was seen a handful of times. A read error may be the cause here, since a much bigger clone is one base away. The record originates from a study of T cells in Graves' hyperthyroidism and ophthalmopathy. From germline, CDR1 is MNHNS and CDR2 SASEGT. V was cut by 4 bases and J by 4 bases, with 21 bases left in between. The CDR3 consists of 17 residues. What was amplified from RNA transcripts were TCR beta CDR3 regions. Primed by the HTBI set, a first-round RT-PCR was run on the TCR CDR3. One entry per CDR3 protein, called by TCRdb with MiXCR from the multiplex PCR reads. The repertoire includes under 400,000 distinct CDR3 sequences, roughly 17% of them detected once, and around a third sits in the top ten.

The source of this sequence is a man aged 25 to 40 with Graves' hyperthyroidism. The sequencing sample was made of blood. V is TRBV6-1 and J is TRBJ2-3; either TRBD1 or TRBD2 may fit D (5 bases each). CDR3 region: CASSGGLVGDRADTQYF. CDR3 DNA: TGTGCCAGCAGTGGAGGGCTAGTGGGGGATCGCGCAGATACGCAGTATTTT.